The rows below give T cell receptor beta chains drawn from one sample of a study of blood T cell repertoires in COVID-19. TCRdb's table, derived via immunoSEQ multiplex PCR, lists solely in-frame clones and lacks some. Among around 210,000 clones listed, around four fifths were seen once. The specimen sequenced was peripheral blood. The receptors were gathered from a man in his fifties or sixties with COVID-19, enrolled during active disease. Each CDR3 is given with its conserved first and last residue. The D gene is left open where the match is weak. A row's size may be missing; if present it is once, few, many or a size class.

j_call clone_size v_call d_call cdr3_nt cdr3_aa
TRBJ2-7 NA TRBV28 NA TGTGCCAGCAGTTTATCGGTGCTCTCGTCCTACGAGCAGTACTTC CASSLSVLSSYEQYF
TRBJ1-1 once TRBV27 NA TGTGCCAGCAGTTTGTCACGGGGAGGGACTGAAGCTTTCTTT CASSLSRGGTEAFF
TRBJ2-7 NA TRBV6-2/TRBV6-3 NA TGTGCCAGCAGTTACGGACAGAGCTCCTACGAGCAGTACTTC CASSYGQSSYEQYF
TRBJ1-3 NA TRBV5-1 TRBD1 TGCGCCAGCAGCTTGGGGACACGGACAGGGCACGGAAACACCATATATTTT CASSLGTRTGHGNTIYF
TRBJ2-2 NA TRBV4-1 NA TGCGCCAGCAGCCAAGATCTGGGCCCCGCGAACACCGGGGAGCTGTTTTTT CASSQDLGPANTGELFF
TRBJ1-1 NA TRBV9 TRBD1 TGTGCCAGCAGCCCCTCCGACAGGGTGAAAACTGAAGCTTTCTTT CASSPSDRVKTEAFF
TRBJ2-5 NA TRBV11-2 TRBD1 TGTGCCAGCATCATAGGGGGCGGGTTATCAGAGACCCAGTACTTC CASIIGGGLSETQYF
TRBJ2-1 NA TRBV5-8 TRBD2 TGTGCCAGCAGCTATAGACTAGCCCACAATGAGCAGTTCTTC CASSYRLAHNEQFF
TRBJ1-2 NA TRBV30 NA TGTGCCTGGAGTGTGGCAGTTATAAACTATGGCTACACCTTC CAWSVAVINYGYTF
TRBJ1-1 NA TRBV5-1 NA TGCGCCAGCAGCGCCCAGGGAGGAACTGAAGCTTTCTTT CASSAQGGTEAFF
TRBJ1-2 NA TRBV9 NA TGTGCCAGCAGCGGGACAGTAAGGGACTATGGCTACACCTTC CASSGTVRDYGYTF
TRBJ2-7 NA TRBV29-1 TRBD1 TGCAGCGTGGGGACAGGCAAGTCCTACGAGCAGTACTTC CSVGTGKSYEQYF
TRBJ1-2 few TRBV5-1 NA TGCGCCAGCAGCTTATCAGGGGATCATGGCTACACCTTC CASSLSGDHGYTF
TRBJ2-1 NA TRBV28 TRBD1 TGTGCCAGCACGGGGACAGGGGGCGGGGGTTACAATGAGCAGTTCTTC CASTGTGGGGYNEQFF
TRBJ1-3 NA TRBV5-1 TRBD1 TGCGCCAGCAGCGGGGGGACGACAGGGACTGGAAACACCATATATTTT CASSGGTTGTGNTIYF
TRBJ1-1 NA TRBV10-3 TRBD1 TGTGCCTCTTGGACAGGGAACACTGAAGCTTTCTTT CASWTGNTEAFF
TRBJ2-7 NA TRBV4-1 NA TGCGCCAGCAGTCCATCCGGGACAAACCAATACGAGCAGTACTTC CASSPSGTNQYEQYF
TRBJ2-7 NA TRBV10-3 TRBD2 TGTGCCATCAGTGAGTCAGGGGGAGCGGGAGGGCCGGGTTTGTACGAGCAGTACTTC CAISESGGAGGPGLYEQYF